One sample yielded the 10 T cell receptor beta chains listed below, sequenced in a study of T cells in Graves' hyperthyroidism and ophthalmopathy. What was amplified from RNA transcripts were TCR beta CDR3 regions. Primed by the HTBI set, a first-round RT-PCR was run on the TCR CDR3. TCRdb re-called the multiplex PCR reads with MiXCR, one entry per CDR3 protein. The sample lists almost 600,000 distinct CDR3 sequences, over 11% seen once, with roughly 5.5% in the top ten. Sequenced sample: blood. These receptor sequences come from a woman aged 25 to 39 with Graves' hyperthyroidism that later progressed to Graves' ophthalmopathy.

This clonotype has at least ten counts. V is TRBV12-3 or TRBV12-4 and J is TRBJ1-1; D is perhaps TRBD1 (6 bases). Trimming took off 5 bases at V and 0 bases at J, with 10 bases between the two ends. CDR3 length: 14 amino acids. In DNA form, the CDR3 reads TGTGCCAGCAGTCGACAGGTTATGAACACTGAAGCTTTCTTT. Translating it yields CASSRQVMNTEAFF.

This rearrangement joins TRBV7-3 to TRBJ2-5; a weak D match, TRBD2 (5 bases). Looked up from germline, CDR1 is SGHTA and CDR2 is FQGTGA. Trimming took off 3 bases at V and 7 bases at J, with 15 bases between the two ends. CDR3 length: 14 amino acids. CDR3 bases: TGTGCCAGCAGCTTGGACCGGGATAAAGGGACCCAGTACTTC. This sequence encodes CASSLDRDKGTQYF.

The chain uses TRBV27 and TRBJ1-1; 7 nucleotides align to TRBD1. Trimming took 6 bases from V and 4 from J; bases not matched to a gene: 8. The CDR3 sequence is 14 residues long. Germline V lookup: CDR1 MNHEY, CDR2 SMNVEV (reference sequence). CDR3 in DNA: TGTGCCAGCAGCCCCGACAGGGACGGCACTGAAGCTTTCTTT. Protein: CASSPDRDGTEAFF.

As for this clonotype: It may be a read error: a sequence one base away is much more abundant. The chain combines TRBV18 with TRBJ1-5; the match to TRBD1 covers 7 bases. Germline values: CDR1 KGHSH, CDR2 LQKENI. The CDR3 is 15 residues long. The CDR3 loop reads CASSSPGTANQPQHF. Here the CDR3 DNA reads TGTGCCAGCTCATCACCAGGGACAGCGAATCAGCCCCAGCATTTT.

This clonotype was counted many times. The CDR3 DNA reads TGTGCCACCGGGACAGGGGCGAACACCGGGGAGCTGTTTTTT. Encoded protein: CATGTGANTGELFF. This rearrangement joins TRBV10-3 to TRBJ2-2; 10 bases map to TRBD1. Losses at the gene ends were 10 bases for V and 0 bases for J; bases not matched to a gene: 2. The CDR3 length is 14 residues. From germline, CDR1 is ENHRY and CDR2 SYGVKD.

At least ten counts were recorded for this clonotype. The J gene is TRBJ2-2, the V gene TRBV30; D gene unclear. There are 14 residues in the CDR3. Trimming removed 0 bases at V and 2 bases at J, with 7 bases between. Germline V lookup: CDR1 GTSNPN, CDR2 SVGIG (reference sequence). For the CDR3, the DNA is TGTGCCTGGAGTGTTAACTTAAACACCGGGGAGCTGTTTTTT. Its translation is CAWSVNLNTGELFF.

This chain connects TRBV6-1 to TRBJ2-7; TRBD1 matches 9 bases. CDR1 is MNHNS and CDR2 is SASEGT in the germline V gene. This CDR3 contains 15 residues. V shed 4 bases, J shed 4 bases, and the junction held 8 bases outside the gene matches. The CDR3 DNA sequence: TGTGCCAGCAGTGCGCCGGGACAGGGTATTTACGAGCAGTACTTC. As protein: CASSAPGQGIYEQYF.

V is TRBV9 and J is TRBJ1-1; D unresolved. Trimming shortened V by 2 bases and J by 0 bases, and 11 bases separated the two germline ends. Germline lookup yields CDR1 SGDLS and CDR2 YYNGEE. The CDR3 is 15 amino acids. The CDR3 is CASSVGPGLNTEAFF. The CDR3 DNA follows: TGTGCCAGCAGCGTTGGTCCCGGGTTGAACACTGAAGCTTTCTTT.

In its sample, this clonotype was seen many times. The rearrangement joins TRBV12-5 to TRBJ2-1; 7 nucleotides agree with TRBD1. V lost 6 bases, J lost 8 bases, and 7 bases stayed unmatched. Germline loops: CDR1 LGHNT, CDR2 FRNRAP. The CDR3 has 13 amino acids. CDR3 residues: CASGLGQDDEQFF. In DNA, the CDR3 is TGTGCTAGTGGCCTAGGACAGGATGATGAGCAGTTCTTC.

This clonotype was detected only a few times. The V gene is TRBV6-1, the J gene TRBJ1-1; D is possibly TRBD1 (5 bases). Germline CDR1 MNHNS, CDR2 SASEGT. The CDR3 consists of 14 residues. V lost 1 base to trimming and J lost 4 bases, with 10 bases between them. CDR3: CASSEVGVGTEAFF. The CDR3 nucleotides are TGTGCCAGCAGTGAAGTAGGGGTTGGCACTGAAGCTTTCTTT.